This is a list of T cell receptor beta chains from one sample in a study of cytomegalovirus exposure and HLA in healthy donors. Clones were sequenced by immunoSEQ multiplex PCR, and TCRdb holds only the in-frame ones, with some missing. The sample records roughly 190,000 clones, around 78% being singletons. Sample: PBMCs. The source of these receptors is a woman aged 25 to 45 in good health and CMV-seropositive. Both conserved end residues are part of each CDR3. D genes are given only for firm matches. Clone size is stated in some rows and not others, as once, few, many or a class when expanded.

V gene	D gene	clone size	J gene	CDR3 protein	CDR3 DNA
TRBV29-1	NA	NA	TRBJ1-1	CSVGGGTEAFF	TGCAGCGTTGGGGGGGGGACTGAAGCTTTCTTT
TRBV25-1	NA	NA	TRBJ2-1	CASSRGGVNEQFF	TGTGCCAGCAGTAGGGGGGGCGTAAATGAGCAGTTCTTC
TRBV19	NA	NA	TRBJ1-5	CASSIPQQGRGPQHF	TGTGCCAGTAGTATCCCTCAACAGGGAAGAGGCCCCCAGCATTTT
TRBV28	NA	NA	TRBJ1-6	CASSLLANSPLHF	TGTGCCAGCAGTTTATTAGCAAATTCACCCCTCCACTTT
TRBV29-1	NA	few	TRBJ1-2	CSAIRGGGYTF	TGCAGCGCCATAAGAGGAGGTGGCTACACCTTC
TRBV6-5	NA	NA	TRBJ2-3	CASSSVLRGTDTQYF	TGTGCCAGCAGTTCAGTCCTGAGGGGCACAGATACGCAGTATTTT
TRBV6-6	NA	few	TRBJ2-1	CASSYPPGYNEQFF	TGTGCCAGCAGTTACCCCCCCGGGTACAATGAGCAGTTCTTC
TRBV6-5	NA	NA	TRBJ1-1	CASSYSSVGGNTEAFF	TGTGCCAGCAGTTACTCTAGCGTCGGCGGGAACACTGAAGCTTTCTTT
TRBV10-3	TRBD1	NA	TRBJ1-2	CAIRKGATSYGYTF	TGTGCCATCAGAAAGGGGGCGACTAGCTATGGCTACACCTTC
TRBV28	TRBD1	NA	TRBJ2-1	CASSLDRGTYNEQFF	TGTGCCAGCAGTCTGGACAGGGGGACCTACAATGAGCAGTTCTTC
TRBV18	NA	NA	TRBJ1-3	CASSPIDSGHSGNTIYF	TGTGCCAGCTCACCAATTGACTCCGGACACTCTGGAAACACCATATATTTT
TRBV7-6	TRBD2	NA	TRBJ2-5	CASSLGWLAGTQETQYF	TGTGCCAGCAGCTTAGGGTGGCTAGCGGGAACACAAGAGACCCAGTACTTC
TRBV11-3	TRBD1	NA	TRBJ2-2	CASSLGQGNTGELFF	TGTGCCAGCAGCCTCGGACAGGGGAACACCGGGGAGCTGTTTTTT
TRBV9	NA	NA	TRBJ1-1	CASSLHSAGNTEAFF	TGTGCCAGCAGCTTGCACAGCGCGGGGAACACTGAAGCTTTCTTT
TRBV5-1	NA	NA	TRBJ1-2	CASSLGVRDPVRVRDGYTF	TGCGCCAGCAGCTTGGGAGTGAGAGACCCGGTTAGGGTGAGGGATGGCTACACCTTC
TRBV4-3	NA	NA	TRBJ2-3	CASSQDARDTDTQYF	TGCGCCAGCAGCCAAGATGCGAGAGACACAGATACGCAGTATTTT
TRBV19	NA	NA	TRBJ2-2	CASSPQTGRWTGELFF	TGTGCCAGTAGTCCCCAGACAGGGAGGTGGACCGGGGAGCTGTTTTTT
TRBV5-8	NA	once	TRBJ1-4	CASSLTGLNEKLFF	TGTGCCAGCAGCTTAACAGGGTTGAATGAAAAACTGTTTTTT
TRBV7-2	TRBD2	once	TRBJ2-7	CASSFGLVYEQYF	TGTGCCAGCAGTTTTGGACTAGTTTACGAGCAGTACTTC
TRBV7-8	TRBD1	NA	TRBJ1-1	CASSLGGGVELTEAFF	TGTGCCAGCAGCTTAGGAGGGGGCGTAGAACTCACTGAAGCTTTCTTT
TRBV18	TRBD1	NA	TRBJ1-1	CASSPDRGSNTEAFF	TGTGCCAGCTCACCCGACAGGGGCTCGAACACTGAAGCTTTCTTT
TRBV6-6	TRBD2	NA	TRBJ2-7	CASSPGTSGGPGEQYF	TGTGCCAGCAGCCCAGGGACTAGCGGGGGACCGGGCGAGCAGTACTTC
TRBV28	TRBD2	NA	TRBJ2-7	CASSRPLAAVTYEQYF	TGTGCCAGCAGTCGCCCTCTAGCGGCGGTAACCTACGAGCAGTACTTC
TRBV5-4	NA	NA	TRBJ2-6	CASSSPTGSGANVLTF	TGTGCCAGCAGCTCACCAACAGGGTCTGGGGCCAACGTCCTGACTTTC
TRBV9	TRBD1	NA	TRBJ1-2	CASSVGQGNYGYTF	TGTGCCAGCAGCGTGGGACAGGGGAACTATGGCTACACCTTC
TRBV27	TRBD1	NA	TRBJ2-7	CASSSLGTGFLSSYEQYF	TGTGCCAGCAGTTCCCTCGGGACAGGATTTTTATCCTCCTACGAGCAGTACTTC
TRBV30	NA	NA	TRBJ2-7	CAWSAMRDGAYEQYF	TGTGCCTGGAGTGCTATGAGGGATGGGGCCTACGAGCAGTACTTC
TRBV5-1	NA	NA	TRBJ1-2	CASSPPQGNYGYTF	TGCGCCAGCAGCCCGCCACAGGGTAATTATGGCTACACCTTC
TRBV20-1	NA	NA	TRBJ2-7	CSASLQKRKYF	TGCAGTGCTAGCCTTCAAAAGAGGAAGTACTTC
TRBV29-1	TRBD2	NA	TRBJ2-1	CSVGTSEFEQFF	TGCAGCGTAGGGACTAGCGAGTTTGAGCAGTTCTTC
TRBV5-5	NA	few	TRBJ2-2	CASSLEGVDTGELFF	TGTGCCAGCAGCTTGGAAGGGGTCGACACCGGGGAGCTGTTTTTT
TRBV4-1	TRBD1	NA	TRBJ1-1	CASKKTGDTEAFF	TGCGCCAGCAAGAAGACAGGGGACACTGAAGCTTTCTTT
TRBV5-1	TRBD2	NA	TRBJ2-5	CASSSGVQETQYF	TGCGCCAGCAGCAGCGGGGTCCAAGAGACCCAGTACTTC
TRBV9	TRBD1	NA	TRBJ1-3	CASSEGTGPTSGNTIYF	TGTGCCAGCAGCGAGGGGACAGGGCCAACCTCTGGAAACACCATATATTTT
TRBV28	NA	NA	TRBJ1-2	CASSLFQIGQSLSYGYTF	TGTGCCAGCAGTTTATTCCAAATCGGACAGAGCCTCTCCTATGGCTACACCTTC
TRBV5-1	NA	NA	TRBJ2-6	CASSLATVSGANVLTF	TGCGCCAGCAGCCTGGCGACAGTCTCTGGGGCCAACGTCCTGACTTTC
TRBV5-4	NA	NA	TRBJ2-2	CASSSIGTTNTINTGELFF	TGTGCCAGCAGCTCGATTGGGACAACCAACACAATTAACACCGGGGAGCTGTTTTTT
TRBV7-8	TRBD1	NA	TRBJ1-1	CASSLGGGQGPGAFF	TGTGCCAGCAGCTTAGGGGGGGGACAGGGGCCAGGAGCTTTCTTT
TRBV10-3	NA	few	TRBJ2-7	CAISVGTRGYEQYF	TGTGCCATCAGTGTAGGGACAAGAGGCTACGAGCAGTACTTC
TRBV5-6	TRBD2	NA	TRBJ2-7	CASSTGLAVNYEQYF	TGTGCCAGCAGCACGGGACTAGCGGTAAACTACGAGCAGTACTTC
TRBV2	TRBD2	NA	TRBJ2-2	CASRPRPSGGLGGTGELFF	TGTGCCAGCAGACCCAGGCCTAGCGGGGGGCTAGGTGGCACCGGGGAGCTGTTTTTT
TRBV28	NA	NA	TRBJ1-1	CASSSPGRDMNTEAFF	TGTGCCAGCAGCTCCCCGGGCAGGGACATGAACACTGAAGCTTTCTTT
TRBV5-1	NA	NA	TRBJ1-4	CASSLMTTTNEKLFF	TGCGCCAGCAGCTTGATGACAACAACTAATGAAAAACTGTTTTTT
TRBV7-8	TRBD2	few	TRBJ2-5	CASSPPAGGGETQYF	TGTGCCAGCAGCCCCCCAGCGGGAGGGGGTGAGACCCAGTACTTC
TRBV2	NA	NA	TRBJ2-2	CASSEVGALNTGELFF	TGTGCCAGCAGTGAAGTTGGGGCCCTGAACACCGGGGAGCTGTTTTTT
TRBV7-2	TRBD1	NA	TRBJ1-2	CASSLDRDHGYTF	TGTGCCAGCAGCTTGGACAGGGACCATGGCTACACCTTC